This T cell receptor beta chain comes out of a study of T-cell reconstitution after alpha-beta-depleted transplantation in children. Points from the study as a whole: By about two months after transplant, alpha-beta T cells reportedly arose from several hundred graft clones that had expanded. Newly produced T cells mostly accounted for T-cell counts and diversity one year post-transplant. It was surviving recipient T cells and thymic progenitors that gave some patients high TCRbeta diversity at day 60.

This clonotype was picked up many times. The target antigen is unknown. Germline V gives CDR1 SGHTA, CDR2 FQGTGA. The CDR3 runs to 16 residues. V lost 5 bases, J lost 0 bases, and 5 bases stayed unmatched. During its preparation, the TCRbeta library received unique molecular identifiers. A single record per CDR3 protein comes from TCRdb applying MiXCR to the PCR reads. The sample contains around 100,000 distinct CDR3 sequences, approximately 6% of which appear only once. The chain couples TRBV7-3 to TRBJ2-3; TRBD2 matches at 10 bases. This TCR was recovered from a female patient aged 2-15 years who had a stem cell transplant for Fanconi anemia, so the T cells may come from the graft donor. The sequencing here drew on PBMCs, mostly from graft donor cells, taken 60 days after TCRalphabeta/CD19-depleted stem cell transplant. The CDR3 loop is CASSRSGRTSTDTQYF. The CDR3 nucleotides read TGTGCCAGCAGCCGTAGCGGGAGGACTAGCACAGATACGCAGTATTTT.